This TCR beta chain was profiled in a study of T cells after yellow fever vaccination. The study, taken as a whole, reports: Though it reached lower strength, the secondary response hit its peak faster, day 5 versus 15.

In regard to this clonotype: Its target is not known.

The CDR3 is 16 residues long. With 3 bases clipped from V and 0 bases from J, the junction kept 3 bases outside the gene matches. CDR1 is SGDLS and CDR2 is YYNGEE in the germline V gene. TCRdb passed the 5' RACE reads through MiXCR, listing each CDR3 protein once. The sample yields approximately 600,000 distinct CDR3 sequences, about 12% seen once. The TCR was taken from a man aged 30 to 39 who received the YFV17D yellow fever vaccine. The chain employs TRBV9 and TRBJ2-3, with 11 positions matching TRBD2. Sequenced here: PBMCs, sampled on the day of the yellow fever booster vaccination. DNA for the CDR3: TGTGCCAGCAGCGCCCGGACTAGCGGGAGCACAGATACGCAGTATTTT. It translates to CASSARTSGSTDTQYF.